This TCR beta chain derives from a study of T cells in Graves' hyperthyroidism and ophthalmopathy. The source material, RNA transcripts, was used to amplify TCR beta CDR3 regions. Initially, a first-round RT-PCR of the TCR CDR3 employed the HTBI primer set. TCRdb ran MiXCR on the multiplex PCR reads and lists one entry per CDR3 protein. The table lists 600,000 or so distinct CDR3 sequences, about 45% of them singletons. Unmatched junction bases numbered 9, after V lost 6 bases and J lost 5 bases. CDR3 size: 15 residues. The germline gives CDR1 MGHRA, CDR2 YSYEKL. The material sequenced was peripheral blood or thyroid tissue (not recorded which). This clonotype was sampled from a woman between 18 and 29 years old with Graves' hyperthyroidism. The chain links TRBV4-1 to TRBJ2-5; 10 bases map to TRBD1. CDR3 nucleotides: TGCGCCAGCAGGGGACAGGGGCTAGCTGGGGAGACCCAGTACTTC. It is translated as CASRGQGLAGETQYF.